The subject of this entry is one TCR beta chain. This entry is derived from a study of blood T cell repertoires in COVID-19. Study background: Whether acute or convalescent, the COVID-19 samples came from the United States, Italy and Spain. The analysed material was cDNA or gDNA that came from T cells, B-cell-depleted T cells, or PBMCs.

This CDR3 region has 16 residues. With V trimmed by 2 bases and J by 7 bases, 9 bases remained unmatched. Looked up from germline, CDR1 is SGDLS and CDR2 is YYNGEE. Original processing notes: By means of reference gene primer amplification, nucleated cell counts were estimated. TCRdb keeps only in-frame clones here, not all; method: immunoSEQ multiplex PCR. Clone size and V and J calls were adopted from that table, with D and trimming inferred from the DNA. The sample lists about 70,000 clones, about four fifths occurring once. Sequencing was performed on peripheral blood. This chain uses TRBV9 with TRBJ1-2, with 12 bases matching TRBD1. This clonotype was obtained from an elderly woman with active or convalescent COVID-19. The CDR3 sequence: CASSVDTGTGGIGYTF. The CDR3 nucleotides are TGTGCCAGCAGCGTCGACACCGGGACAGGGGGCATTGGCTACACCTTC.